This T cell receptor beta chain was sequenced in a study of monozygotic twins with inflammatory bowel disease. Overall study findings and caveats: Immunosuppressive treatment differences may have increased patient repertoire variability. Compared with healthy twins, IBD patients shared fewer clonotypes with others, especially with disease activity. Any single strong signal or clonotype tied to IBD lacked support.

CDR3 size: 16 residues. The germline gives CDR1 SNHLY, CDR2 FYNNEI. To note about this clonotype: Its specificity is not known.

The RNA usage for each TCR library was around 3,600 ng of total RNA. For each CDR3 protein, TCRdb gives one entry from its re-call of the 5' RACE reads, without DNA. The listing contains about 210,000 distinct CDR3 sequences. The chain combines TRBV2 with TRBJ2-7; TCRdb picks TRBD1, but there is no DNA to check that call. Sequencing was done on a sample of blood. This sequence originates from a human donor with ulcerative colitis or Crohn's disease, or a healthy co-twin of an affected twin (not recorded which). The CDR3 spells CASRLPPGQGVYEQYF.